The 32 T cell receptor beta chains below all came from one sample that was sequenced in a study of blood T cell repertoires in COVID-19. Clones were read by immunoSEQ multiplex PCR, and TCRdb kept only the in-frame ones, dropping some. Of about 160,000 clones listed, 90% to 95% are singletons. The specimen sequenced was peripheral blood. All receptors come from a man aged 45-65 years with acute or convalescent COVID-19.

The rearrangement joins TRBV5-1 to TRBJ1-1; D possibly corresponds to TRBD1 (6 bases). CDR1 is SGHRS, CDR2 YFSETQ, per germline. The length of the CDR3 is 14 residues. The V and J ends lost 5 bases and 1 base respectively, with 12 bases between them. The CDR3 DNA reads TGCGCCAGCAGATTCCGGACAGCGAACACTGAAGCTTTCTTT. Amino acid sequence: CASRFRTANTEAFF.

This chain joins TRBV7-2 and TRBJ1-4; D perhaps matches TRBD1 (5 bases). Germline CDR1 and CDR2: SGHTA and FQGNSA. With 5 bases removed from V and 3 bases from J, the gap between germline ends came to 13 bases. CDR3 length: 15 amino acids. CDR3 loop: CASSPNGGANEKLFF. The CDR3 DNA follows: TGTGCCAGCAGCCCTAACGGGGGTGCTAATGAAAAACTGTTTTTT. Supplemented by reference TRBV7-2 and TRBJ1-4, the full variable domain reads GAGVSQSPSNKVTEKGKDVELRCDPISGHTALYWYRQSLGQGLEFLIYFQGNSAPDKSGLPSDRFSAERTGGSVSTLTIQRTQQEDSAVYLCASSPNGGANEKLFFGSGTQLSVL.

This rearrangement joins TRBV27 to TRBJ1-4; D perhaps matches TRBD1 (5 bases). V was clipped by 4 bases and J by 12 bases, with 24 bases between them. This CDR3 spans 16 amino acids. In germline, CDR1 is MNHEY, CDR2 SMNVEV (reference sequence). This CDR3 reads CASSSPSTSVGGELFF. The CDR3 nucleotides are TGTGCCAGCAGTTCCCCTTCTACTAGTGTGGGGGGGGAACTGTTTTTT.

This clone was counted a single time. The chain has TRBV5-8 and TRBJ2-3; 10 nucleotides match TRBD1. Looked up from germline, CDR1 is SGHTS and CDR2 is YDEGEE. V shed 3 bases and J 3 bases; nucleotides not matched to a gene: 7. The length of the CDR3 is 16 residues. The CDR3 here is CASSWKPGQGTDTQYF. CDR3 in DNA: TGTGCCAGCAGCTGGAAACCGGGACAGGGGACAGATACGCAGTATTTT. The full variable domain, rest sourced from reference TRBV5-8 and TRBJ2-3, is EAGVTQSPTHLIKTRGQQATLRCSPISGHTSVYWYQQALGLGLQFLLWYDEGEERNRGNFPPRFSGRQFPNYSSELNVNALELEDSALYLCASSWKPGQGTDTQYFGPGTRLTVL.

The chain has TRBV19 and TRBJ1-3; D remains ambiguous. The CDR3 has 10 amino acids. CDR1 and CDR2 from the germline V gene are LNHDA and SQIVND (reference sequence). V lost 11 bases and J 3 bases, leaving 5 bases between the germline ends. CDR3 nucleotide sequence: TGTGCCTCCTTTGGAAACACCATATATTTT. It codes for CASFGNTIYF.

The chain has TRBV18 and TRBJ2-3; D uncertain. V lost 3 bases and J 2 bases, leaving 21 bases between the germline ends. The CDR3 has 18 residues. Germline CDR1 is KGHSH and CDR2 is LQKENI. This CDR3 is CASSPARLPAQITDTQYF. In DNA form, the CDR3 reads TGTGCCAGCTCACCCGCCAGGTTGCCCGCGCAGATCACAGATACGCAGTATTTT.

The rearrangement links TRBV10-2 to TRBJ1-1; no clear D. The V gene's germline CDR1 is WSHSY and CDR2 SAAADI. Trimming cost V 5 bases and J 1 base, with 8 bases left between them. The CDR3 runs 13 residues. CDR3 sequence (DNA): TGCGCCAGCAGTCGAAACAAGAACACTGAAGCTTTCTTT. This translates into CASSRNKNTEAFF.

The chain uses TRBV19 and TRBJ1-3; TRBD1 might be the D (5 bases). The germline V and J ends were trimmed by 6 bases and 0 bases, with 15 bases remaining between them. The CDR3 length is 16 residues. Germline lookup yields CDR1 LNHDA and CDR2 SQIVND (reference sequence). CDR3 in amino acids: CASSQLQGASGNTIYF. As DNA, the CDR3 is TGTGCCAGTAGCCAACTCCAAGGGGCCTCTGGAAACACCATATATTTT.

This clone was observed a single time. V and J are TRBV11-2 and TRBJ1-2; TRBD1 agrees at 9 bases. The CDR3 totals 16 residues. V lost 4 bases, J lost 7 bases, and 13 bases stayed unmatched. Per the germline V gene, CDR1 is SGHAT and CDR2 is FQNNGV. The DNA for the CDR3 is TGTGCCAGCAGCTCACAAGCTAGGACAGGGGAGGCTGGCTACACCTTC. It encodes CASSSQARTGEAGYTF. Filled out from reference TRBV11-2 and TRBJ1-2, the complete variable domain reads EAGVAQSPRYKIIEKRQSVAFWCNPISGHATLYWYQQILGQGPKLLIQFQNNGVVDDSQLPKDRFSAERLKGVDSTLKIQPAKLEDSAVYLCASSSQARTGEAGYTFGSGTRLTVV.

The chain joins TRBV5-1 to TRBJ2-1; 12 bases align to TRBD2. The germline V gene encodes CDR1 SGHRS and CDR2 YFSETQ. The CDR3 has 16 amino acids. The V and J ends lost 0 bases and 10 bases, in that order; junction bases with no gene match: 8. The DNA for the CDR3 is TGCGCCAGCAGCTTGGCCGTGACTAGCGGGAGTCAGGAGCAGTTCTTC. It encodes CASSLAVTSGSQEQFF. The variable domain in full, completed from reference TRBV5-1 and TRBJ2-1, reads KAGVTQTPRYLIKTRGQQVTLSCSPISGHRSVSWYQQTPGQGLQFLFEYFSETQRNKGNFPGRFSGRQFSNSRSEMNVSTLELGDSALYLCASSLAVTSGSQEQFFGPGTRLTVL.

Here the CDR3 reads CASSHDSLNQPQHF. The CDR3 DNA sequence: TGTGCCAGCAGCCATGACAGCCTCAATCAGCCCCAGCATTTT. V gene TRBV7-8 combines with J gene TRBJ1-5, with D possibly matching TRBD1 (5 bases). Germline lookup yields CDR1 SGHVS and CDR2 FQNEAQ. V was pared by 5 bases and J by 3 bases, with 11 bases between. The CDR3 is 14 amino acids.

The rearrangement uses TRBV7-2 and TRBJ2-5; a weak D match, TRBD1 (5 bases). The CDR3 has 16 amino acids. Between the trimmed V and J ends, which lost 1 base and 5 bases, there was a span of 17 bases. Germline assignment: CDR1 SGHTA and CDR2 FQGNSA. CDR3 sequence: CASSLGSQGWWETQYF. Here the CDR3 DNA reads TGTGCCAGCAGCTTAGGATCGCAGGGCTGGTGGGAGACCCAGTACTTC.

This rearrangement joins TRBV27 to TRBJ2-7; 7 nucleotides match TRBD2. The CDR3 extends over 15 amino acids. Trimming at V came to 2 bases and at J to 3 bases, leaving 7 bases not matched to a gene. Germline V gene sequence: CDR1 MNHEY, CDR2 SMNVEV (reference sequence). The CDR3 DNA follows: TGTGCCAGCAGTTTACGGGCTAGCGGAGTCTACGAGCAGTACTTC. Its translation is CASSLRASGVYEQYF.

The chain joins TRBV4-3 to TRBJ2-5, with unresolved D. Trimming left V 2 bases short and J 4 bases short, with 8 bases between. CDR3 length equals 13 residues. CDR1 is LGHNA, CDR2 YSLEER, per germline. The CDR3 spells CASSQSMRETQYF. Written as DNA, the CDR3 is TGCGCCAGCAGCCAAAGTATGAGAGAGACCCAGTACTTC.

The CDR3 sequence is CASSPSQGTGELFF. The CDR3 DNA sequence: TGTGCCAGCAGCCCTTCCCAGGGCACCGGGGAGCTGTTTTTT. The J gene is TRBJ2-2, the V gene TRBV7-3; TRBD1 is a possible D gene (5 bases). V was trimmed by 5 bases and J by 4 bases, leaving 11 bases between them. Germline V gene sequence: CDR1 SGHTA, CDR2 FQGTGA. This CDR3 has 14 amino acids.

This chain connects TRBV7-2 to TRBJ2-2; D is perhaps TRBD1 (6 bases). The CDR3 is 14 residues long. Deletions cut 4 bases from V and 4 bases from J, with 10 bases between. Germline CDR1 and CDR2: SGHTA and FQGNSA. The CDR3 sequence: CASSSRQVTGELFF. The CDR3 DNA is TGTGCCAGCAGCTCCCGACAGGTCACCGGGGAGCTGTTTTTT.

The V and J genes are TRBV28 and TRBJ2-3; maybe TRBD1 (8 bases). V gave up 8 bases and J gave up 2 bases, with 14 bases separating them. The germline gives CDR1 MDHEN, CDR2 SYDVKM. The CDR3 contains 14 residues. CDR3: CASGGGQDTDTQYF. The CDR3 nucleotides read TGTGCCAGCGGGGGGGGACAGGACACAGATACGCAGTATTTT.

CDR3 protein: CASSPPEGTDTQYF. The DNA of the CDR3 is TGTGCCAGCTCACCACCGGAGGGTACAGATACGCAGTATTTT. The genes are TRBV18 and TRBJ2-3; weak D call: TRBD2 (6 bases). Germline CDR1 is KGHSH and CDR2 is LQKENI. The germline V and J ends were trimmed by 0 bases and 3 bases, with 7 bases remaining between them. The CDR3 length is 14 residues.

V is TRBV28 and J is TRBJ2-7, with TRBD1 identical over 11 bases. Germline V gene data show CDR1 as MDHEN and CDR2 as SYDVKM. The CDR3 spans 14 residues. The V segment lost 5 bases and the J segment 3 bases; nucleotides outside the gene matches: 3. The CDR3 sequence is CASSIGTGGYEQYV. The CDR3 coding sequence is TGTGCCAGCAGTATTGGGACAGGGGGCTACGAGCAGTACGTC.

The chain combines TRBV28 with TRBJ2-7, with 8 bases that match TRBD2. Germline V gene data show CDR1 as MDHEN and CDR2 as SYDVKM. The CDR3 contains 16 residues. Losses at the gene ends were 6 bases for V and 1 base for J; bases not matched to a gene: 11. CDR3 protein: CASRSIPSSGSYEQYF. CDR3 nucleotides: TGTGCCAGCAGATCAATCCCCTCTAGCGGGTCCTACGAGCAGTACTTC.

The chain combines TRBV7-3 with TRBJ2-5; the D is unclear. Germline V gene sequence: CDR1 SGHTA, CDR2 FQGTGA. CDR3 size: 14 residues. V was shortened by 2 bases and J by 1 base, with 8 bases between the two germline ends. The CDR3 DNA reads TGTGCCAGCAGCTTACTCGGCGGCCAAGAGACCCAGTACTTC. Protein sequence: CASSLLGGQETQYF.

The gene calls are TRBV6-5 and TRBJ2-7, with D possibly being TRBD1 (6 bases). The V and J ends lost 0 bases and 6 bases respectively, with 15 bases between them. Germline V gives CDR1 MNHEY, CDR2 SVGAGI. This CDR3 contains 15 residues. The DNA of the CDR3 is TGTGCCAGCAGTTACTCAACAGGGATACCGGGCGAGCAGTACTTC. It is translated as CASSYSTGIPGEQYF.

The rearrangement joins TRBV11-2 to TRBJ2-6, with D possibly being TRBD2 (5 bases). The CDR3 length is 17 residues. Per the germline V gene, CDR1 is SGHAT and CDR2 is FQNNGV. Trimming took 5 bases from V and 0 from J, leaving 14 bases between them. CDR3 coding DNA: TGTGCCAGCAGCCACCGGGATAGAATCTCTGGGGCCAACGTCCTGACTTTC. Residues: CASSHRDRISGANVLTF. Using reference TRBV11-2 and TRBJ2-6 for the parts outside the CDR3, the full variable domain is EAGVAQSPRYKIIEKRQSVAFWCNPISGHATLYWYQQILGQGPKLLIQFQNNGVVDDSQLPKDRFSAERLKGVDSTLKIQPAKLEDSAVYLCASSHRDRISGANVLTFGAGSRLTVL.

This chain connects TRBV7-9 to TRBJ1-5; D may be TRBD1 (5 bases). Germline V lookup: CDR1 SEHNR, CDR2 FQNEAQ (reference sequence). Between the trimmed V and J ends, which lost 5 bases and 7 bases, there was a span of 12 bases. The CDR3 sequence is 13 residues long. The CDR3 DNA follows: TGTGCCAGCAGCACCCAGGGTGAGCAGCCCCAGCATTTT. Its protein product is CASSTQGEQPQHF. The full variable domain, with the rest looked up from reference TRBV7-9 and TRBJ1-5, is DTGVSQNPRHKITKRGQNVTFRCDPISEHNRLYWYRQTLGQGPEFLTYFQNEAQLEKSRLLSDRFSAERPKGSFSTLEIQRTEQGDSAMYLCASSTQGEQPQHFGDGTRLSIL.

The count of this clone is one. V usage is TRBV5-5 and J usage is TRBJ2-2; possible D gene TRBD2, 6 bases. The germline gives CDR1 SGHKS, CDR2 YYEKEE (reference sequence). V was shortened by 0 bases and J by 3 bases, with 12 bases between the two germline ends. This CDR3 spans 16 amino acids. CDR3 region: CASSLASGVDTGELFF. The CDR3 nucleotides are TGTGCCAGCAGCTTGGCTTCGGGGGTCGACACCGGGGAGCTGTTTTTT. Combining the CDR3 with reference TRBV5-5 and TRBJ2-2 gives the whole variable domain DAGVTQSPTHLIKTRGQQVTLRCSPISGHKSVSWYQQVLGQGPQFIFQYYEKEERGRGNFPDRFSARQFPNYSSELNVNALLLGDSALYLCASSLASGVDTGELFFGEGSRLTVL.

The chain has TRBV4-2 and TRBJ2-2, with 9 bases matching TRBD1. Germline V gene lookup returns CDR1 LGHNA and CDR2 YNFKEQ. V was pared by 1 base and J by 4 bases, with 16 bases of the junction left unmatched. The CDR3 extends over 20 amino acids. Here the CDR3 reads CASSQVGAGQGYRGTGELFF. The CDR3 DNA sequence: TGTGCCAGCAGCCAAGTTGGGGCCGGACAGGGGTATCGGGGCACCGGGGAGCTGTTTTTT.

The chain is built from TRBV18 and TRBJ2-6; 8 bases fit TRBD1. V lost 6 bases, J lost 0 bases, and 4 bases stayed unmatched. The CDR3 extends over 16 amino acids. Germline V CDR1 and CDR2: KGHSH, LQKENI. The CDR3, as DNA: TGTGCCAGCTCGCTGGACAGGGTCTCTGGGGCCAACGTCCTGACTTTC. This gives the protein CASSLDRVSGANVLTF.

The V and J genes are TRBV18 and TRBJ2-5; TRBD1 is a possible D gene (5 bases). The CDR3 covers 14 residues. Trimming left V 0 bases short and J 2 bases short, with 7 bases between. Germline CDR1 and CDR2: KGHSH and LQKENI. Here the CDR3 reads CASSPPAGQETQYF. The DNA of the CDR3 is TGTGCCAGCTCACCACCTGCAGGGCAAGAGACCCAGTACTTC.

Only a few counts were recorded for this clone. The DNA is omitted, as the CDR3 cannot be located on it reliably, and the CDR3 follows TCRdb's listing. Here the CDR3 reads CASSTSGSYGYTF. The gene calls are TRBV5-6 and TRBJ1-2. The CDR3 length is 13 residues, termini included. Germline values: CDR1 SGHDT, CDR2 YYEEEE.

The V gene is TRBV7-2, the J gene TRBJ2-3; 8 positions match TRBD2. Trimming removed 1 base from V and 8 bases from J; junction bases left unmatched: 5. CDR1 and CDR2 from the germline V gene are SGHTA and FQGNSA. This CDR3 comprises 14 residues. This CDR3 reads CASSLVAGRSTQYF. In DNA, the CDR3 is TGTGCCAGCAGCTTAGTAGCGGGAAGGTCTACGCAGTATTTT.

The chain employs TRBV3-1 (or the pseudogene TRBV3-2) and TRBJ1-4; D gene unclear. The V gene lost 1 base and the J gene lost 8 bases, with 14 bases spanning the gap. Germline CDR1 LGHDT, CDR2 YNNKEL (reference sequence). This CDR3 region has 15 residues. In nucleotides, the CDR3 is TGTGCCAGCAGCCAAGTACGTAGCCTTGGAGAAAAACTGTTTTTT. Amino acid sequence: CASSQVRSLGEKLFF.

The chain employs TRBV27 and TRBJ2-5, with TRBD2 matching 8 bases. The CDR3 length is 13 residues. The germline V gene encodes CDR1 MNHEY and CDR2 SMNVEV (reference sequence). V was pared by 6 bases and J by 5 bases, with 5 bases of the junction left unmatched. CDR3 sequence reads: CASRRGLAETQYF. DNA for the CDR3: TGTGCCAGCAGACGCGGACTAGCTGAGACCCAGTACTTC.